Listed below are T cell receptor beta chains from one sample, sequenced in a study of shared clonotypes between healthy human individuals. TCRdb keeps only in-frame clones here, not all; method: immunoSEQ multiplex PCR. In the table there are roughly 640,000 clones, more than 95% of which are singletons. Sequencing was performed on naive CD4+ T cells sorted from blood. These receptor sequences come from a woman in her thirties in good health. Each CDR3 is given with its conserved first and last residue. The order of the fields is clone size, V gene, D gene, J gene, CDR3 protein, CDR3 DNA. The D gene is left open where the match is weak. The size field is filled for only some rows; it gives once, few, many or a size class.

.	TRBV7-3	.	TRBJ2-3	CASSFGGVADTQYF	TGTGCCAGCAGCTTCGGAGGGGTTGCAGATACGCAGTATTTT
.	TRBV5-1	.	TRBJ1-1	CASRQNMNTEAFF	TGCGCCAGCAGACAGAACATGAACACTGAAGCTTTCTTT
.	TRBV4-1	.	TRBJ1-5	CASSHGSNRVYSNQPQHF	TGCGCCAGCAGCCACGGGTCGAACAGGGTTTATAGCAATCAGCCCCAGCATTTT
.	TRBV28	TRBD1	TRBJ2-3	CASTMVPLFPRRQGPSTDTQYF	TGTGCCAGCACCATGGTCCCTCTGTTTCCTCGTAGACAGGGGCCTAGCACAGATACGCAGTATTTT
.	TRBV28	.	TRBJ2-2	CASSSAGVGQGELFF	TGTGCCAGCAGTTCGGCCGGAGTAGGTCAGGGGGAGCTGTTTTTT
.	TRBV7-9	TRBD1	TRBJ1-4	CASSRPGQGFEKLFF	TGTGCCAGCAGCAGACCGGGACAGGGCTTTGAAAAACTGTTTTTT
.	TRBV19	.	TRBJ2-2	CASSTMGFGELFF	TGTGCCAGTAGTACGATGGGGTTCGGGGAGCTGTTTTTT
once	TRBV15	.	TRBJ1-5	CATSRVRSNQPQHF	TGTGCCACCAGCAGAGTTAGGAGCAATCAGCCCCAGCATTTT
.	TRBV11-2	.	TRBJ2-1	CASSSTKSSYNEQFF	TGTGCCAGCAGCTCCACTAAGAGCTCCTACAATGAGCAGTTCTTC
.	TRBV5-4	.	TRBJ2-3	CASSFLDPVADTQYF	TGTGCCAGCAGCTTTTTGGACCCAGTGGCAGATACGCAGTATTTT
once	TRBV7-2	TRBD1	TRBJ2-7	CASSERTGVFDEQYF	TGTGCCAGCAGCGAACGGACAGGGGTTTTTGACGAGCAGTACTTC
.	TRBV9	TRBD2	TRBJ2-5	CASSPRIRALAGGEETQYF	TGTGCCAGCAGCCCCAGGATTCGGGCTTTAGCGGGGGGGGAGGAGACCCAGTACTTC
.	TRBV27	.	TRBJ1-5	CASSLSQTNQPQHF	TGTGCCAGCAGTTTATCGCAGACAAATCAGCCCCAGCATTTT
.	TRBV5-1	.	TRBJ2-2	CASSLAVGGTGELFF	TGCGCCAGCAGCTTGGCCGTGGGGGGCACCGGGGAGCTGTTTTTT